This entry features one TCR beta chain sequence. Antigen unknown. V shed 4 bases and J shed 2 bases, with 15 bases lying between them. Looked up from germline, CDR1 is SGHNT and CDR2 is YYREEE (reference sequence). This CDR3 is 16 amino acids long. The data derive from a study of T cells after posttransplantation cyclophosphamide. Study-level findings and limits: Tissue-infiltrating T cells from skin or gut overlapped little with blood T cells. Donor-recipient repertoire similarity was low at 1-2 months, rising over year one. Recipient CMV seropositivity and CMV reactivation strongly tracked TRB clonality.

Data came from immunoSEQ multiplex PCR; TCRdb stores just in-frame clones and leaves some out. The table lists 50,000 to 55,000 clones, just over 85% of them singletons. The chain joins TRBV5-4 to TRBJ2-2; weak D call: TRBD1 (5 bases). The sequence was collected from a man in his thirties or forties with a blood cancer, CMV-positive, and with a related stem cell donor. Sequences were obtained from PBMCs. Here the CDR3 DNA reads TGTGCCAGCAGCCCTCAACAGACAGTAAACACCGGGGAGCTGTTTTTT. Translated: CASSPQQTVNTGELFF.